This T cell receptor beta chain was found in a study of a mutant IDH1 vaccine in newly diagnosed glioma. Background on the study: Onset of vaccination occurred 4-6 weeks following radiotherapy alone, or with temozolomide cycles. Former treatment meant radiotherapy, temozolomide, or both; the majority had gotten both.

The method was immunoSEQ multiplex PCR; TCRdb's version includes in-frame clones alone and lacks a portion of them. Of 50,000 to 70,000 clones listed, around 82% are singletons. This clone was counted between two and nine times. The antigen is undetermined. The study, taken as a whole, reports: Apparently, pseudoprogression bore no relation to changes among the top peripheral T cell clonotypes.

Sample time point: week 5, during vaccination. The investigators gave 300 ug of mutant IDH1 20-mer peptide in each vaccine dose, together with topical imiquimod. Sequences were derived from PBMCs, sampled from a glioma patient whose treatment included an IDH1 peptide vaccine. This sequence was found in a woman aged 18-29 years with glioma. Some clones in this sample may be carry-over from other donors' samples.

The DNA for the CDR3 is TGCAGCGTTGAATTGAAGCTAGCGGGAGGTGCAGATACGCAGTATTTT. Its translation is CSVELKLAGGADTQYF. The chain carries TRBV29-1 and TRBJ2-3; TRBD2 aligns across 11 bases. The CDR3 loop spans 16 amino acids. Trimming took 2 bases from V and 4 from J; bases not matched to a gene: 8. In germline, CDR1 is SQVTM, CDR2 ANQGSEA.